This TCR beta chain is from a study of blood T cell repertoires in COVID-19 (dated by TCRdb to the early 2020s). Regarding the study in general: Collaborator samples came from the United States, Italy and Spain and covered acute and convalescent phases of COVID-19. Where available, HLA class I and class II types were obtained from metadata supplied by the sample provider rather than from assay-based typing. A freely available public database, intended as a resource for researchers studying the immune response to SARS-CoV-2, is where the repertoires were released. The samples were drawn from two sources: the first 160 participants of the ongoing ImmuneRACE study, and some 1,300 subjects contributed by 6 global collaborators. Deeply sampled blood TCRbeta repertoires from subjects exposed to, actively infected with, or recovered from COVID-19 were included in the dataset. The prospective study material was composed of cDNA or gDNA derived from T cells, B-cell-depleted T cells, or PBMCs. The sample metadata nearly always contained a de-identified subject ID, COVID-19 status, age in years and sex.

Paper-wide results and their limitations: How much clinical and demographic metadata was included differed by source and by participant, and the metadata was provided uncurated.

Comments on this clone: Its recognized antigen is unknown. No clone much larger than this one lies a single base away; base qualities are absent.

The immunoSEQ Assay, a bias-controlled multiplex PCR, was used to amplify TCRbeta CDR3 regions from genomic DNA. The original methods were these. Within the assay, amplification of reference gene primers was used to estimate how many nucleated cells each sample contained. To quantify the absolute abundance of each unique TCRbeta CDR3 rearrangement, sequence reads were collapsed and filtered. For each sample, productive Simpson clonality was calculated by taking the square root of Simpson's diversity index across productive rearrangements. TCRdb stores this immuneACCESS table with in-frame sequences only. Part of the clones is absent; in the studies checked, under half of the shortfall reflects unresolved V genes, and no reason is known for the rest. D and trimming come from the DNA, and the V and J calls and clone size come from that table. The sample table contains more than 200,000 clones; only one count was recorded for approximately 79% of them. 4% of the sample is in the top ten clones.

V is shortened by 8 bases, J by 8 bases, and the region joining them spans 9 bases. Based on the germline V gene, the CDR1 and CDR2 sequences are MDHEN and SYDVKM. The CDR3 goes from the cysteine to the phenylalanine over 10 residues. Kept here is only the CDR3 DNA, which spans 30 bases and is read in frame from base 1. Whole blood was collected in K2EDTA tubes by collaborating institutions according to the institutions' own protocols. For TCRbeta analysis, collaborators shipped samples as frozen whole blood, isolated PBMCs, or DNA extracted from either of those sample types. What was sequenced was peripheral blood. The sequence was obtained from a woman between 40 and 55 years old with active or convalescent COVID-19. Here the chain combines TRBV28 and TRBJ1-2; possibly the D gene is TRBD1, per 5 matching bases. In nucleotide form, the sequence is TGTGCCAGCTCAGGGCGCGGCTACACCTTC. Its protein product is CASSGRGYTF.